This TCR beta chain was documented in a study of blood T cell repertoires in COVID-19. The germline CDR1 and CDR2 sequences are SGHAT and FQNNGV. This CDR3 has 9 residues. TCRdb's table, derived via immunoSEQ multiplex PCR, lists solely in-frame clones and lacks some. The sample holds roughly 45,000 clones; more than 85% are singletons and the top ten take 1%. V gene TRBV11-2 combines with J gene TRBJ2-3; maybe TRBD2 (5 bases). The sequence came from a man aged 55 to 70 with COVID-19, enrolled during active disease. The specimen was peripheral blood. The CDR3 region is CAAGDTQYF. CDR3 DNA sequence: TGTGCGGCGGGAGATACGCAGTATTTT.